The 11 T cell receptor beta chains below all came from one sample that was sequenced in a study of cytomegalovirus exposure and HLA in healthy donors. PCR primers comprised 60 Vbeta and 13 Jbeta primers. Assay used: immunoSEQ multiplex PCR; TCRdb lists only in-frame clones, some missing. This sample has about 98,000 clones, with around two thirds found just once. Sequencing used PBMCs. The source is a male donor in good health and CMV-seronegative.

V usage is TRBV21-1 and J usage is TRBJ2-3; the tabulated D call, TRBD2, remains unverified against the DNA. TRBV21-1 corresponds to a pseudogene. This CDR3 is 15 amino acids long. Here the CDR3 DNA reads TGTGCCAGCAGCAAAGTTAGGGCTAGCGGGAATACGCAGTATTTT. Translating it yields CASSKVRASGNTQYF.

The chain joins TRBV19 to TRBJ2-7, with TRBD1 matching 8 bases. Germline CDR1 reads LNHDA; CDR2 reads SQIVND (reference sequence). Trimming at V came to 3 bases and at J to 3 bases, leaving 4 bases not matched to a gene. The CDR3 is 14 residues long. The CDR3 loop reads CASSMQGAFYEQYF. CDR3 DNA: TGTGCCAGTAGTATGCAGGGGGCTTTCTACGAGCAGTACTTC.

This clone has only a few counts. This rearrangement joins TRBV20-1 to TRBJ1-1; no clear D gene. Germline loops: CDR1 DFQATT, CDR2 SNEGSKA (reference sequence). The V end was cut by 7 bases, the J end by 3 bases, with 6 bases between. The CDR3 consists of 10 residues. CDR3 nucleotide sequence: TGCAGTGTCCGGTACACTGAAGCTTTCTTT. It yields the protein CSVRYTEAFF.

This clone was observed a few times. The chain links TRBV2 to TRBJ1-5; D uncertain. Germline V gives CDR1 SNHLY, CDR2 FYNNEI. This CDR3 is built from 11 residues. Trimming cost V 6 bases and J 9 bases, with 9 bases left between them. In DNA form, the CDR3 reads TGTGCCAGCAGCCAACTTGGGCCCCAGCATTTT. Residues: CASSQLGPQHF.

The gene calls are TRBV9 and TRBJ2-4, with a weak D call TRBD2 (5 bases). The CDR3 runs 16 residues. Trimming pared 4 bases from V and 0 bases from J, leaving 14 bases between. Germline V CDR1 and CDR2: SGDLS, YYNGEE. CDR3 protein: CASSLQSGIAKNIQYF. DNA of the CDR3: TGTGCCAGCAGCCTCCAGAGCGGAATAGCCAAAAACATTCAGTACTTC.

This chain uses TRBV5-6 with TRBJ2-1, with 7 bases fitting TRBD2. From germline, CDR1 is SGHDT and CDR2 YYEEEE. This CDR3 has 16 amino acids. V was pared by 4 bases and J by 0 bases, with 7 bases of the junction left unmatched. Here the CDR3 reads CASSLSSGPSYNEQFF. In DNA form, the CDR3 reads TGTGCCAGCAGCCTCTCTAGCGGCCCCTCCTACAATGAGCAGTTCTTC.

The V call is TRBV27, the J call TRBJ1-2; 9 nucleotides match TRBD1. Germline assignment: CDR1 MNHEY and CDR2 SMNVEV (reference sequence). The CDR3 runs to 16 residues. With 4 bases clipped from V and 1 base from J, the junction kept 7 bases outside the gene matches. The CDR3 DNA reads TGTGCCAGCAGTTCCTCCGGGACAGGGATTAACTATGGCTACACCTTC. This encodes CASSSSGTGINYGYTF.

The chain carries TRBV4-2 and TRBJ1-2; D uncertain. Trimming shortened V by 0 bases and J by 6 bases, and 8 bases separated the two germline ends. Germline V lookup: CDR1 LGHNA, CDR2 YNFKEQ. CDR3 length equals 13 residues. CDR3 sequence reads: CASSQDLQNGYTF. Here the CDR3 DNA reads TGTGCCAGCAGCCAAGATTTGCAGAATGGCTACACCTTC.

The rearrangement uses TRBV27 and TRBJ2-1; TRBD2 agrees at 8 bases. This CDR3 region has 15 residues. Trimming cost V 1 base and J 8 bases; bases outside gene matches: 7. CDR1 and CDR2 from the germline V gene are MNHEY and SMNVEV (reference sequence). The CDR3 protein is CASSLYSGRMDEQFF. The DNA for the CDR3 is TGTGCCAGCAGTTTATACAGCGGGAGAATGGATGAGCAGTTCTTC.

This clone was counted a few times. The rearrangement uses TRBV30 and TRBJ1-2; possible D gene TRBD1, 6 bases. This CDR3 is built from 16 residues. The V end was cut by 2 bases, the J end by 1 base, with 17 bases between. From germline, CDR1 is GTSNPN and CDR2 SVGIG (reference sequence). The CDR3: CAWSRARGGFNYGYTF. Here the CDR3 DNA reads TGTGCCTGGAGTAGGGCACGAGGGGGTTTTAACTATGGCTACACCTTC.

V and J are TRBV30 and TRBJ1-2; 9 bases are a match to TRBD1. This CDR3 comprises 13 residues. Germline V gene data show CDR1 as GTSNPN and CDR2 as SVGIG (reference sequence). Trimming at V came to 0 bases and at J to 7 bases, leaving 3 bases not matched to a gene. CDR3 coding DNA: TGTGCCTGGAGTGTACAGGGGGCTGGTGGCTACACCTTC. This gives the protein CAWSVQGAGGYTF. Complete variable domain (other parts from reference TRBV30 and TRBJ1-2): SQTIHQWPATLVQPVGSPLSLECTVEGTSNPNLYWYRQAAGRGLQLLFYSVGIGQISSEVPQNLSASRPQDRQFILSSKKLLLSDSGFYLCAWSVQGAGGYTFGSGTRLTVV.